Included here is one T cell receptor (beta chain) sequence, with context. Assay used: immunoSEQ multiplex PCR; TCRdb lists only in-frame clones, some missing. The repertoire holds 120,000 to 150,000 clones, with around 89% as singletons. This sample is drawn from a study of T cell responses to AZD1222 COVID-19 vaccine. Looked up from germline, CDR1 is SGHRS and CDR2 is YFSETQ. Trimming cost V 0 bases and J 1 base, with 4 bases left between them. This CDR3 region has 13 residues. This chain connects TRBV5-1 to TRBJ2-5; unclear D gene. The source material was peripheral blood, sampled on day 0 of AZD1222 vaccination. The clonotype comes from an adult in good health. For the CDR3, the DNA is TGCGCCAGCAGCTTGGTGCTCCAAGAGACCCAGTACTTC. It codes for CASSLVLQETQYF. The full variable domain, completed using reference TRBV5-1 and TRBJ2-5, is KAGVTQTPRYLIKTRGQQVTLSCSPISGHRSVSWYQQTPGQGLQFLFEYFSETQRNKGNFPGRFSGRQFSNSRSEMNVSTLELGDSALYLCASSLVLQETQYFGPGTRLLVL.